The clone carrying this TCR beta chain was seen a few times. No antigen is known for it. Primers for the PCR totalled 60 Vbeta and 13 Jbeta. Profiled with immunoSEQ multiplex PCR; TCRdb holds only in-frame clones, not every one. The data contain about 170,000 clones, over 80% of them seen just once; the ten biggest clones take up approximately 2.2%. This specimen belongs to a study of cytomegalovirus exposure and HLA in healthy donors. Study-level results: Overall, approximately 150 TCR beta chains were annotated as cytomegalovirus-associated. It was reported that TCR beta sequences correctly inferred the HLA-A and HLA-B alleles for most subjects. About 87% or about 30% of the time was how often most TCR beta V segments were productive, according to an earlier analysis.

The germline V gene has CDR1 SGHKS and CDR2 YYEKEE (reference sequence). The CDR3 spans 11 residues. V lost 2 bases, J lost 5 bases, and 4 bases lay in between. The genes are TRBV5-5 and TRBJ1-1; D gene ambiguous. The receptor was isolated from a male donor in good health and CMV-seronegative. Sequenced material: PBMCs. The CDR3 protein is CASSFETEAFF. The CDR3 coding sequence is TGTGCCAGCAGCTTCGAGACTGAAGCTTTCTTT.